Reported below is one T cell receptor beta chain. The entry originates in a study of technical replicates of blood from a few donors. Clones were sequenced by immunoSEQ multiplex PCR, and TCRdb holds only the in-frame ones, with some missing. Of roughly 80,000 clones in the sample, around 89% were seen once. V lost 1 base to trimming and J lost 3 bases, with 9 bases between them. Germline loops: CDR1 GTSNPN, CDR2 SVGIG (reference sequence). The CDR3 consists of 13 residues. This clonotype was obtained from a human donor in good health. This chain connects TRBV30 to TRBJ1-1, with D unclear. The sequenced sample consisted of T cells isolated from PBMCs. The CDR3 DNA reads as TGTGCCTGGAGTGACTCCCAAGACACTGAAGCTTTCTTT. Protein: CAWSDSQDTEAFF.